These 31 T cell receptor beta chains were sequenced from one sample in a study of blood T cell repertoires in COVID-19. Assay: immunoSEQ multiplex PCR; the TCRdb copy retains only in-frame clones and omits some. The table records 160,000 or so clones, about four fifths of them present only once. Sequencing used PBMCs or T cells enriched from blood (not recorded which). The receptors here all came from a woman in her fifties or sixties who had recovered from COVID-19.

The J gene is TRBJ2-3, the V gene TRBV5-1; 12 positions agree with TRBD2. Germline V gene lookup returns CDR1 SGHRS and CDR2 YFSETQ. V shed 4 bases, J shed 7 bases, and the junction held 7 bases outside the gene matches. The CDR3 has 15 amino acids. The CDR3 sequence: CASSPRTSGDNTQYF. The CDR3 region has the DNA TGCGCCAGCAGCCCGCGGACTAGCGGGGACAATACGCAGTATTTT.

This rearrangement joins TRBV12-3 or TRBV12-4 to TRBJ2-7; 7 bases are shared with TRBD1. V shed 6 bases, J shed 5 bases, and the junction held 4 bases outside the gene matches. The CDR3 is made up of 12 amino acids. CDR3 bases: TGTGCCAGCAGGACAGGGAGCAACGAGCAGTACTTC. Protein: CASRTGSNEQYF.

The chain employs TRBV14 and TRBJ2-5; weak D call: TRBD1 (6 bases). The germline CDR1 and CDR2 sequences are SGHDN and FVKESK. The CDR3 is 13 amino acids. Trimming took off 2 bases at V and 4 bases at J, with 8 bases between the two ends. CDR3 residues: CASSQTRGETQYF. In DNA, the CDR3 is TGTGCCAGCAGCCAAACCAGGGGAGAGACCCAGTACTTC.

The chain couples TRBV24-1 to TRBJ1-5, with 9 bases aligning to TRBD1. From germline, CDR1 is KGHDR and CDR2 SFDVKD. The CDR3 length is 12 residues. V trimming: 11 bases; J trimming: 4 bases; junction bases outside the gene matches: 2. CDR3 loop: CAIGQGNQPQHF. As DNA, the CDR3 is TGTGCCATCGGACAGGGGAATCAGCCCCAGCATTTT.

For the CDR3, the DNA is TGTGCCAGCAGCTTAAGCGGGGCCTACAATGAGCAGTTCTTC. It translates to CASSLSGAYNEQFF. V gene TRBV7-3 combines with J gene TRBJ2-1, with D perhaps TRBD2 (6 bases). This CDR3 has 14 amino acids. The germline V gene has CDR1 SGHTA and CDR2 FQGTGA. The ends were cut back, 1 base at V and 2 bases at J, with 6 bases in the middle. The full variable domain, rest sourced from reference TRBV7-3 and TRBJ2-1, is GAGVSQTPSNKVTEKGKYVELRCDPISGHTALYWYRQSLGQGPEFLIYFQGTGAADDSGLPNDRFFAVRPEGSVSTLKIQRTERGDSAVYLCASSLSGAYNEQFFGPGTRLTVL.

This clone was seen only a few times. The chain is built from TRBV7-7 and TRBJ2-2; D unresolved. V was trimmed by 2 bases and J by 1 base, leaving 8 bases between them. This CDR3 contains 15 residues. CDR1 is SSHAT, CDR2 FNYEAQ, per germline (reference sequence). The CDR3: CASSLQPGNTGELFF. Written as DNA, the CDR3 is TGTGCCAGCAGCTTACAGCCAGGGAACACCGGGGAGCTGTTTTTT.

This clone has only a few counts. The same CDR3 is also encoded by other DNA sequences in this sample. The V gene is TRBV4-1, the J gene TRBJ1-5, with D possibly being TRBD1 (6 bases). The CDR3 loop spans 17 amino acids. Trimming took 0 bases from V and 2 from J, leaving 14 bases between them. Germline assignment: CDR1 MGHRA and CDR2 YSYEKL. The DNA for the CDR3 is TGCGCCAGCAGCCAAGAGTCGTACAGGGCAGGCAATCAGCCCCAGCATTTT. This sequence encodes CASSQESYRAGNQPQHF.

This chain uses TRBV6-6 with TRBJ2-6, with D perhaps matching TRBD1 (6 bases). The CDR3 runs 16 residues. Germline CDR1 is MNHNY and CDR2 is SVGAGI (reference sequence). Trimming shortened V by 4 bases and J by 4 bases, and 14 bases separated the two germline ends. The CDR3 here is CASSSSGVEGANVLTF. CDR3 nucleotides: TGTGCCAGCAGTTCGTCAGGGGTGGAAGGGGCCAACGTCCTGACTTTC.

V gene TRBV10-1 combines with J gene TRBJ1-1, with a possible D match to TRBD1 (5 bases). Trimming left V 6 bases short and J 2 bases short, with 10 bases between. This CDR3 has 13 residues. Looked up from germline, CDR1 is WNHNN and CDR2 is SYGVQD (reference sequence). CDR3 region: CASRATVNTEAFF. CDR3 in DNA: TGCGCCAGCAGGGCGACAGTTAACACTGAAGCTTTCTTT.

This chain uses TRBV28 with TRBJ1-5; a possible D gene is TRBD1 (6 bases). Between the trimmed V and J ends, which lost 4 bases and 5 bases, there was a span of 15 bases. The CDR3 is 15 amino acids. The V gene's germline CDR1 is MDHEN and CDR2 SYDVKM. The CDR3 here is CASSSASGHDQPQHF. The CDR3 DNA sequence: TGTGCCAGCAGTTCGGCCTCGGGACACGATCAGCCCCAGCATTTT.

V gene TRBV18 combines with J gene TRBJ2-1, with a possible D match to TRBD1 (6 bases). V lost 1 base and J 7 bases, leaving 14 bases between the germline ends. Germline V gives CDR1 KGHSH, CDR2 LQKENI. The CDR3 length is 15 residues. In DNA, the CDR3 is TGTGCCAGCTCACCACTGCCAGGGGAGAATAATGAGCAGTTCTTC. Protein product: CASSPLPGENNEQFF.

This chain uses TRBV6-1 with TRBJ1-5; 8 bases fit TRBD1. V was pared by 2 bases and J by 7 bases, with 7 bases of the junction left unmatched. The CDR3 extends over 15 amino acids. Germline CDR1 reads MNHNS; CDR2 reads SASEGT. CDR3 sequence: CASSEQGARSQPQHF. Here the CDR3 DNA reads TGTGCCAGCAGTGAACAGGGGGCCCGGTCCCAGCCCCAGCATTTT.

V usage is TRBV12-5 and J usage is TRBJ1-1; D remains unclear. Trimming cost V 7 bases and J 4 bases, with 13 bases left between them. Germline V lookup: CDR1 LGHNT, CDR2 FRNRAP. The CDR3 sequence is 13 residues long. CDR3 sequence: CASALGFGTEAFF. The DNA of the CDR3 is TGTGCTAGTGCCCTAGGTTTTGGCACTGAAGCTTTCTTT.

The chain carries TRBV14 and TRBJ1-1, with TRBD1 identical over 7 bases. CDR1 is SGHDN, CDR2 FVKESK, per germline. The V segment lost 4 bases and the J segment 1 base; nucleotides outside the gene matches: 0. The length of the CDR3 is 13 residues. The CDR3, as DNA: TGTGCCAGCAGCCGACAGGGGAACACTGAAGCTTTCTTT. Translating gives CASSRQGNTEAFF.

The chain carries TRBV7-9 and TRBJ2-4, with 8 bases lining up with TRBD1. CDR1 is SEHNR, CDR2 FQNEAQ, per germline (reference sequence). With V trimmed by 6 bases and J by 3 bases, 10 bases remained unmatched. The CDR3 loop spans 16 amino acids. CDR3 sequence (DNA): TGTGCCAGCAGTTCGGACAGGGCGAGTGGCAAAAACATTCAGTACTTC. Residues: CASSSDRASGKNIQYF.

The V and J genes are TRBV12-3 or TRBV12-4 and TRBJ2-7, with D possibly being TRBD1 (5 bases). This CDR3 contains 13 residues. V gave up 2 bases and J gave up 7 bases, with 12 bases separating them. This chain's CDR3 is CASSLNRLLEQYF. CDR3 nucleotides: TGTGCCAGCAGTTTAAACAGGCTTTTGGAGCAGTACTTC.

V gene TRBV2 combines with J gene TRBJ2-3; 10 bases are shared with TRBD1. CDR1 is SNHLY, CDR2 FYNNEI, per germline. V was pared by 6 bases and J by 4 bases, with 7 bases of the junction left unmatched. This CDR3 comprises 15 residues. CDR3 sequence (DNA): TGTGCCAGCAGCACGGGACAGGGGTTATCAGATACGCAGTATTTT. This translates into CASSTGQGLSDTQYF.

V and J are TRBV5-4 and TRBJ1-2, with D possibly TRBD1 on 6 matching bases. The CDR3 extends over 15 amino acids. The germline CDR1 and CDR2 sequences are SGHNT and YYREEE (reference sequence). The V end was cut by 2 bases, the J end by 8 bases, with 19 bases between. CDR3 sequence reads: CASSFSSLGAQGYTF. In DNA form, the CDR3 reads TGTGCCAGCAGCTTTAGTAGTCTGGGGGCGCAAGGCTACACCTTC.

V and J are TRBV4-1 and TRBJ2-5; maybe TRBD2 (6 bases). This CDR3 is 14 amino acids long. The V end lost 4 bases, the J end lost 5 bases, and 14 bases lay between the germline ends. The germline gives CDR1 MGHRA, CDR2 YSYEKL. Here the CDR3 DNA reads TGCGCCAGCAGCCCAGGAGGGGCTCGGGAGACCCAGTACTTC. Its translation: CASSPGGARETQYF.

In this sample, this clone turned up a few times. Additional DNA sequences in this sample encode the identical CDR3. V and J are TRBV5-1 and TRBJ1-2, with D possibly being TRBD1 (6 bases). Trimming stripped 0 bases from V and 3 bases from J, with 9 bases between. Germline lookup yields CDR1 SGHRS and CDR2 YFSETQ. The CDR3 contains 14 residues. The CDR3 here is CASSLAPGDYGYTF. CDR3 sequence (DNA): TGCGCCAGCAGCTTGGCTCCAGGGGACTATGGCTACACCTTC.

This chain links TRBV19 with TRBJ1-1, with 8 bases aligning to TRBD1. The germline V gene has CDR1 LNHDA and CDR2 SQIVND (reference sequence). Germline trimming cut 7 bases from V and 3 bases from J; bases unmatched to any gene: 10. The CDR3 has 15 amino acids. The CDR3 bases are TGTGCCAGTATAGACGGACAGGGAGCGGACACTGAAGCTTTCTTT. It codes for CASIDGQGADTEAFF.

The rearrangement links TRBV12-3 or TRBV12-4 to TRBJ1-5; D unresolved. CDR3 length: 13 amino acids. V lost 1 base, J lost 6 bases, and 7 bases lay in between. The CDR3 here is CASSLVPGQPQHF. CDR3 nucleotide sequence: TGTGCCAGCAGTTTAGTCCCCGGTCAGCCCCAGCATTTT.

The genes are TRBV15 and TRBJ2-7; TRBD2 aligns across 7 bases. This CDR3 has 14 amino acids. Germline CDR1 and CDR2: LNHNV and YYDKDF (reference sequence). After removal of 3 bases from V and 2 bases from J, the junction contained 4 bases not matched to a gene. The CDR3 here is CATSSQSGAYEQYF. CDR3 bases: TGTGCCACCAGCAGTCAAAGCGGGGCCTACGAGCAGTACTTC. The complete variable domain, with remaining parts taken from reference TRBV15 and TRBJ2-7, reads DAMVIQNPRYQVTQFGKPVTLSCSQTLNHNVMYWYQQKSSQAPKLLFHYYDKDFNNEADTPDNFQSRRPNTSFCFLDIRSPGLGDTAMYLCATSSQSGAYEQYFGPGTRLTVT.

The rearrangement links TRBV27 to TRBJ1-2; no firm D call. Germline loops: CDR1 MNHEY, CDR2 SMNVEV (reference sequence). The CDR3 consists of 12 residues. The V end lost 3 bases, the J end lost 8 bases, and 10 bases lay between the germline ends. The CDR3: CASSFPGNGYTF. The CDR3 DNA follows: TGTGCCAGCAGTTTCCCCGGGAACGGCTACACCTTC.

The chain couples TRBV10-3 to TRBJ2-1; 10 bases match TRBD2. Germline V gene sequence: CDR1 ENHRY, CDR2 SYGVKD. V was clipped by 9 bases and J by 1 base; unmatched bases: 3. The CDR3 length is 14 residues. Here the CDR3 reads CAIAGGSSYNEQFF. CDR3 coding DNA: TGTGCCATAGCGGGGGGGTCATCCTACAATGAGCAGTTCTTC.

Ten or more counts support this clone. This rearrangement joins TRBV6-4 to TRBJ1-1; unclear D gene. V was trimmed by 3 bases and J by 0 bases, leaving 11 bases between them. Germline V gene sequence: CDR1 MRHNA, CDR2 SNTAGT. The CDR3 extends over 15 amino acids. The DNA for the CDR3 is TGTGCCAGCAGTGAAGAGGAGAGCATGAACACTGAAGCTTTCTTT. It specifies CASSEEESMNTEAFF.

V usage is TRBV2 and J usage is TRBJ1-1, with D maybe TRBD1 (5 bases). The ends were cut back, 7 bases at V and 1 base at J, with 10 bases in the middle. The CDR3 extends over 13 amino acids. CDR1 SNHLY and CDR2 FYNNEI come from the germline V gene. The CDR3 sequence: CASMGQGNTEAFF. CDR3 coding DNA: TGTGCCAGCATGGGGCAGGGGAACACTGAAGCTTTCTTT.

The CDR3 nucleotides read TGTGCCAGCAGTTACTCGGGGACAGTCTTTAACTATGGCTACACCTTC. Amino acid sequence: CASSYSGTVFNYGYTF. The chain is built from TRBV6-5 and TRBJ1-2, with 7 bases fitting TRBD1. There are 16 residues in the CDR3. V trimming: 0 bases; J trimming: 1 base; junction bases outside the gene matches: 5. Germline lookup yields CDR1 MNHEY and CDR2 SVGAGI.

The chain carries TRBV4-1 and TRBJ2-7, with no clear D. This CDR3 contains 16 residues. Germline lookup yields CDR1 MGHRA and CDR2 YSYEKL. V was pared by 0 bases and J by 0 bases, with 12 bases between. The DNA for the CDR3 is TGCGCCAGCAGCCAAGAAGTCAGCGTGAGCTCCTACGAGCAGTACTTC. Residues: CASSQEVSVSSYEQYF.

The chain joins TRBV14 to TRBJ1-5; 7 positions match TRBD1. CDR1 is SGHDN, CDR2 FVKESK, per germline. The junction had 2 bases not matched to a gene; V was cut back by 1 base and J by 5 bases. The CDR3 is 14 residues long. CDR3 sequence (DNA): TGTGCCAGCAGCCAAGTAGGGGGCGATCAGCCCCAGCATTTT. Its translation is CASSQVGGDQPQHF. Complete variable domain (other parts from reference TRBV14 and TRBJ1-5): EAGVTQFPSHSVIEKGQTVTLRCDPISGHDNLYWYRRVMGKEIKFLLHFVKESKQDESGMPNNRFLAERTGGTYSTLKVQPAELEDSGVYFCASSQVGGDQPQHFGDGTRLSIL.

This clone has just a few counts. The chain uses TRBV5-4 and TRBJ2-7; D not certain. V lost 0 bases and J 0 bases, leaving 13 bases between the germline ends. The CDR3 sequence is 16 residues long. CDR1 and CDR2 (germline): SGHNT, YYREEE (reference sequence). CDR3 in DNA: TGTGCCAGCAGCTTGGAGGCAGGCGAACTCTCCTACGAGCAGTACTTC. This gives the protein CASSLEAGELSYEQYF.